A few counts support the clone carrying this T cell receptor (beta chain). Its target is unknown. V was trimmed by 9 bases and J by 2 bases, leaving 19 bases between them. CDR1 is SNHLY and CDR2 is FYNNEI in the germline V gene. This CDR3 region has 15 residues. TCRdb redid the calling of the 5' RACE reads with MiXCR, one entry per CDR3 protein. The sample includes 400,000 to 500,000 distinct CDR3 sequences, around an eighth seen only once; the top ten take approximately 1%. The source of the sample is a study of identical twins. The study's findings and limits: Insertions ran lower in abundant cord blood beta clonotypes, though not in memory repertoires. In zero-insertion analyses, partial confounding could arise from invariant MAIT and iNKT cells.

This sample also appeared in a second study, on yellow fever vaccine responses in identical twins.

The V gene is TRBV2, the J gene TRBJ2-5, with D possibly being TRBD1 (6 bases). The TCR was taken from a woman under 30 in good health. The sequenced sample consisted of CD4+ T cells sorted from blood. CDR3 nucleotides: TGTGCCAGTCTCTCCTACCGGGACAAACAAGAGACCCAGTACTTC. This gives the protein CASLSYRDKQETQYF.